This T cell receptor beta chain was identified in a study of identical twins. This clonotype was found a few times. The CDR3 totals 11 residues. The ends were cut back, 7 bases at V and 2 bases at J, with 8 bases in the middle. The germline gives CDR1 DFQATT, CDR2 SNEGSKA (reference sequence). TCRdb used MiXCR to reprocess the 5' RACE reads, holding one entry per CDR3 protein. Here the sample spans about 520,000 distinct CDR3 sequences, around 20% being singletons. The data were also submitted as part of a second study, on T cells expressing NK-cell markers.

Sample: CD4+ T cells sorted from blood. This receptor was taken from a woman younger than 35 in good health. The V call is TRBV20-1, the J call TRBJ2-5; the D gene is possibly TRBD1 (6 bases). The CDR3 reads CSGGTQETQYF. The CDR3 DNA reads TGCAGTGGTGGGACACAAGAGACCCAGTACTTC.